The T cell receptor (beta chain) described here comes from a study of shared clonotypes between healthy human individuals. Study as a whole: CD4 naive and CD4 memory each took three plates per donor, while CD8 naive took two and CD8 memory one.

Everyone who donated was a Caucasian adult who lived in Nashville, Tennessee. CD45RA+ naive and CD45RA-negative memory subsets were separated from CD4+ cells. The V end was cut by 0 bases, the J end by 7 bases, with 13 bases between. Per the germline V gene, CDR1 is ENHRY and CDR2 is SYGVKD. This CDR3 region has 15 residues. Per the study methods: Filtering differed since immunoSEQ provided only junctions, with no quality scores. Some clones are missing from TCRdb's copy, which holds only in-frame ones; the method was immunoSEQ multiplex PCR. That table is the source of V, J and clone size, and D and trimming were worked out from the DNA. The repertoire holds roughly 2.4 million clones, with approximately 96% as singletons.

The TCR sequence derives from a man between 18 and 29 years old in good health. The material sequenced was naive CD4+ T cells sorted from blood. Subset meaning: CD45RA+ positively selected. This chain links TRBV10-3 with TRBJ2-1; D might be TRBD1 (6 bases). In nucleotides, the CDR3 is TGTGCCATCAGTGAGTCAGGGAAGCAGGGGAATGAGCAGTTCTTC. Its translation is CAISESGKQGNEQFF.